The next 3 T cell receptor beta chains were all read from a single sample in a study of circulating tumor DNA in untreated peripheral T-cell lymphoma (dated by TCRdb to the early 2020s). The receptor library was made with the immunoSEQ multiplex PCR assay. This immuneACCESS table, as held by TCRdb, lists in-frame sequences with V and J called but not all clones. Of the missing ones, under half trace to an unresolved V gene in checked studies; the others have no known cause. In this sample's table one finds 13 clones. Material: cell-free DNA from blood serum. The receptors derive from a human donor with peripheral T-cell lymphoma.

CDR3 protein: CASSELAGGYNEQFF. CDR3 nucleotide sequence: TGTGCCAGCAGTGAACTAGCGGGGGGTTACAATGAGCAGTTCTTC. The J gene is TRBJ2-1, the V gene TRBV6-1, with TRBD2 identical over 11 bases. This CDR3 is 15 amino acids long. V lost 2 bases and J lost 4; bases outside the gene matches: 1. From germline, CDR1 is MNHNS and CDR2 SASEGT.

With respect to this clone: Other DNA sequences in the same sample also yield this CDR3. The chain uses TRBV9 and TRBJ2-2, with 9 nucleotides matching TRBD1. CDR1 is SGDLS and CDR2 is YYNGEE in the germline V gene. The CDR3 length is 17 residues. Unmatched junction bases numbered 10, after V lost 2 bases and J lost 5 bases. CDR3 sequence reads: CASSVRRDRVNTGELFF. CDR3 DNA sequence: TGTGCCAGCAGCGTTCGGCGGGACAGGGTGAATACCGGGGAGCTGTTTTTT.

This clone was found a few times. Other nucleotide sequences from this sample produce the same CDR3. V usage is TRBV9 and J usage is TRBJ2-2, with 9 bases identical to TRBD1. The CDR3 is made up of 17 amino acids. Trimming at V came to 2 bases and at J to 1 base, leaving 6 bases not matched to a gene. Germline values: CDR1 SGDLS, CDR2 YYNGEE. The CDR3 is CASSVRRDRVNTGELFF. For the CDR3, the DNA is TGTGCCAGCAGCGTTCGGCGGGACAGGGTGAACACCGGGGAGCTGTTTTTT.